Listed here are 32 T cell receptor beta chains from one sample, sequenced in a study of chemoradiotherapy in HPV16-positive cancers. The data were produced by immunoSEQ multiplex PCR, yet TCRdb's version contains in-frame clones alone and is incomplete. Among tens of thousands of clones listed, roughly 77% were seen once. Source: blood, taken from a patient who underwent chemoradiotherapy. The receptors derive from a human donor with HPV-associated anogenital cancer.

The chain couples TRBV5-4 to TRBJ2-1, with D tentatively TRBD2 (7 bases). The CDR3 spans 14 residues. Trimming removed 4 bases at V and 2 bases at J, with 10 bases between. CDR1 and CDR2 (germline): SGHNT, YYREEE (reference sequence). The CDR3 reads CASSTGTTYNEQFF. CDR3 bases: TGTGCCAGCAGCACAGGGACTACCTACAATGAGCAGTTCTTC.

This clone was seen only a few times. Relative to the germline gene, one junction end is altered; a read error may explain this. The chain is built from TRBV9 and TRBJ2-6, with D uncertain. Per the germline V gene, CDR1 is SGDLS and CDR2 is YYNGEE. CDR3 length: 15 amino acids. CDR3 nucleotides: TGTGCCAGCAGCGTAGGGTACTCTGGTGCCAACGTCCTGACTTTC. Translating it yields CASSVGYSGANVLTF.

The chain recombines TRBV5-4 with TRBJ1-2; maybe TRBD1 (6 bases). The CDR3 is 13 amino acids. The V gene lost 0 bases and the J gene lost 8 bases, with 11 bases spanning the gap. Germline CDR1 is SGHNT and CDR2 is YYREEE (reference sequence). The CDR3 protein is CASSLVGAEGYTF. CDR3 DNA: TGTGCCAGCAGCTTGGTGGGGGCTGAGGGCTACACCTTC. The full variable domain, rest sourced from reference TRBV5-4 and TRBJ1-2, is ETGVTQSPTHLIKTRGQQVTLRCSSQSGHNTVSWYQQALGQGPQFIFQYYREEENGRGNFPPRFSGLQFPNYSSELNVNALELDDSALYLCASSLVGAEGYTFGSGTRLTVV.

This chain links TRBV10-3 with TRBJ2-2; 9 bases fit TRBD1. The CDR3 is made up of 16 amino acids. Trimming at V came to 5 bases and at J to 4 bases, leaving 8 bases not matched to a gene. Germline V gene sequence: CDR1 ENHRY, CDR2 SYGVKD. CDR3 sequence (DNA): TGTGCCATCAGTAAAGACGGACAGGGGACCACCGGGGAGCTGTTTTTT. Translating gives CAISKDGQGTTGELFF.

This chain joins TRBV4-3 and TRBJ2-3; D unclear. This CDR3 spans 15 amino acids. Germline CDR1 reads LGHNA; CDR2 reads YSLEER. The V end was cut by 0 bases, the J end by 2 bases, with 9 bases between. The CDR3: CASSQESFTTDTQYF. The CDR3 nucleotides read TGCGCCAGCAGCCAAGAGTCGTTTACCACAGATACGCAGTATTTT.

The J gene is TRBJ2-7, the V gene TRBV5-1; D perhaps matches TRBD1 (6 bases). Germline V CDR1 and CDR2: SGHRS, YFSETQ. Trimming pared 0 bases from V and 4 bases from J, leaving 17 bases between. The length of the CDR3 is 16 residues. The CDR3 DNA sequence: TGCGCCAGCAGCTTGGAGCCCGGGACATCCGGATACGAGCAGTACTTC. Amino acids: CASSLEPGTSGYEQYF.

In this sample, this clone turned up a few times. CDR3 coding DNA: TGTGCCAGCAGCCAATCTCCCAGGCCCTATGGCTACACCTTC. As protein: CASSQSPRPYGYTF. The chain has TRBV16 and TRBJ1-2; D not resolved. Looked up from germline, CDR1 is KGHSY and CDR2 is FQNENV. The V end lost 0 bases, the J end lost 4 bases, and 9 bases lay between the germline ends. This CDR3 contains 14 residues.

The chain recombines TRBV7-8 with TRBJ1-6, with TRBD1 as a possible D gene (6 bases). The CDR3 is 14 residues long. V lost 2 bases and J 11 bases, leaving 13 bases between the germline ends. Germline CDR1 reads SGHVS; CDR2 reads FQNEAQ. For the CDR3, the DNA is TGTGCCAGCAGCTTAAAGGCAGGGGAAGCACCCCTCCACTTT. Translating gives CASSLKAGEAPLHF.

The chain employs TRBV19 and TRBJ2-2; 10 bases match TRBD2. CDR1 is LNHDA and CDR2 is SQIVND in the germline V gene (reference sequence). CDR3 length: 15 amino acids. V lost 8 bases to trimming and J lost 7 bases; unmatched junction nucleotides: 10. CDR3 loop: CASSSAGGRIGELFF. CDR3 DNA: TGTGCCAGTTCCTCAGCGGGGGGGCGCATCGGGGAGCTGTTTTTT.

The chain combines TRBV5-1 with TRBJ1-1; the D gene is possibly TRBD1 (6 bases). Between the trimmed V and J ends, which lost 2 bases and 4 bases, there was a span of 9 bases. Looked up from germline, CDR1 is SGHRS and CDR2 is YFSETQ. The CDR3 runs 13 residues. The CDR3 DNA reads as TGCGCCAGCAGCTTACAGGGATTCACTGAAGCTTTCTTT. Translation: CASSLQGFTEAFF.

The V and J genes are TRBV9 and TRBJ2-7; D may be TRBD2 (5 bases). The CDR3 is made up of 15 amino acids. Germline V gene sequence: CDR1 SGDLS, CDR2 YYNGEE. V lost 4 bases and J 3 bases, leaving 17 bases between the germline ends. Written as DNA, the CDR3 is TGTGCCAGCAGCCCCTATAACCTAGGGAGCTACGAGCAGTACTTC. Translating gives CASSPYNLGSYEQYF.

This clone was seen a single time. The V gene is TRBV18, the J gene TRBJ2-1; D might be TRBD1 (5 bases). Germline assignment: CDR1 KGHSH and CDR2 LQKENI. V lost 5 bases to trimming and J lost 7 bases, with 12 bases between them. The CDR3 is 13 amino acids. CDR3 region: CASSEQQENEQFF. The DNA for the CDR3 is TGTGCCAGCTCAGAGCAACAGGAAAATGAGCAGTTCTTC.

This chain connects TRBV6-5 to TRBJ2-5; 11 bases align to TRBD1. Germline-derived CDR1 and CDR2 are MNHEY and SVGAGI. The ends lost 10 bases at V and 5 bases at J; junction bases unmatched: 6. The CDR3 contains 13 residues. CDR3 sequence: CATRTGGYETQYF. CDR3 nucleotides: TGTGCCACCAGGACAGGGGGCTACGAGACCCAGTACTTC.

This sequence joins TRBV7-2 and TRBJ2-5; the D gene is possibly TRBD2 (7 bases). Deletions cut 2 bases from V and 4 bases from J, with 17 bases between. Looked up from germline, CDR1 is SGHTA and CDR2 is FQGNSA. The CDR3 spans 16 residues. The CDR3 loop reads CASSLITGGFLETQYF. Here the CDR3 DNA reads TGTGCCAGCAGCTTAATAACGGGGGGCTTCTTAGAGACCCAGTACTTC.

The genes are TRBV29-1 and TRBJ1-1; D not certain. The CDR3 is made up of 13 amino acids. The V gene lost 6 bases and the J gene lost 4 bases, with 15 bases spanning the gap. Germline V lookup: CDR1 SQVTM, CDR2 ANQGSEA. The CDR3 protein is CSVIRRIGTEAFF. DNA of the CDR3: TGCAGCGTCATTCGGCGGATTGGCACTGAAGCTTTCTTT. The variable domain in full, with the rest retrieved from reference TRBV29-1 and TRBJ1-1, is SAVISQKPSRDICQRGTSLTIQCQVDSQVTMMFWYRQQPGQSLTLIATANQGSEATYESGFVIDKFPISRPNLTFSTLTVSNMSPEDSSIYLCSVIRRIGTEAFFGQGTRLTVV.

The DNA of the CDR3 is TGTGCCAGCAGCGACTCCTACGAGCAGTACTTC. Encoded protein: CASSDSYEQYF. The V gene is TRBV5-4, the J gene TRBJ2-7; D unclear. The CDR3 loop spans 11 amino acids. V lost 4 bases and J 0 bases, leaving 2 bases between the germline ends. In germline, CDR1 is SGHNT, CDR2 YYREEE (reference sequence).

The chain links TRBV27 to TRBJ1-1; D remains unclear. V lost 2 bases and J 7 bases, leaving 14 bases between the germline ends. This CDR3 is built from 14 residues. Germline V gives CDR1 MNHEY, CDR2 SMNVEV (reference sequence). The chain's CDR3 is CASSLNLGELEAFF. CDR3 sequence (DNA): TGTGCCAGCAGTTTAAATCTCGGAGAGCTTGAAGCTTTCTTT.

The chain links TRBV4-3 to TRBJ2-7; D is undetermined. V was pared by 0 bases and J by 3 bases, with 6 bases between. This CDR3 is 13 amino acids long. The germline V gene has CDR1 LGHNA and CDR2 YSLEER. The chain's CDR3 is CASSQEVSYEQYF. CDR3 bases: TGCGCCAGCAGCCAAGAGGTTAGCTACGAGCAGTACTTC.

The chain has TRBV5-1 and TRBJ1-1, with 10 bases fitting TRBD1. The J segment lost 2 bases and the V segment lost 3 bases, leaving 7 bases of the junction unmatched. The germline gives CDR1 SGHRS, CDR2 YFSETQ. This CDR3 contains 16 residues. The chain's CDR3 is CASSSDPTGGNTEAFF. In DNA form, the CDR3 reads TGCGCCAGCAGCTCCGACCCGACAGGGGGCAACACTGAAGCTTTCTTT.

The rearrangement joins TRBV2 to TRBJ2-5; no reliable D call. The V and J ends lost 6 bases and 5 bases respectively, with 4 bases between them. Per germline, CDR1 SNHLY and CDR2 FYNNEI. The CDR3 extends over 10 amino acids. The CDR3 spells CASSTETQYF. The CDR3 DNA reads TGTGCCAGCAGCACCGAGACCCAGTACTTC. The whole variable domain, remainder taken from reference TRBV2 and TRBJ2-5, is EPEVTQTPSHQVTQMGQEVILRCVPISNHLYFYWYRQILGQKVEFLVSFYNNEISEKSEIFDDQFSVERPDGSNFTLKIRSTKLEDSAMYFCASSTETQYFGPGTRLLVL.

The J gene is TRBJ2-3, the V gene TRBV4-2, with a weak D call TRBD2 (5 bases). Germline-derived CDR1 and CDR2 are LGHNA and YNFKEQ. CDR3 length: 12 residues. V shed 1 base and J shed 15 bases, with 14 bases lying between them. The CDR3 loop is CASSQASGSPYF. The CDR3 region has the DNA TGTGCCAGCAGCCAAGCATCGGGGTCCCCTTATTTT.

This clone came up once. The genes are TRBV2 and TRBJ1-4, with D unresolved. V was clipped by 9 bases and J by 5 bases, with 16 bases between them. The CDR3 is made up of 14 amino acids. Germline assignment: CDR1 SNHLY and CDR2 FYNNEI. The CDR3 bases are TGTGCCAGTAAACGGACCCAGACGAATGAAAAACTGTTTTTT. Its translation is CASKRTQTNEKLFF. Supplemented by reference TRBV2 and TRBJ1-4, the full variable domain reads EPEVTQTPSHQVTQMGQEVILRCVPISNHLYFYWYRQILGQKVEFLVSFYNNEISEKSEIFDDQFSVERPDGSNFTLKIRSTKLEDSAMYFCASKRTQTNEKLFFGSGTQLSVL.

This clone was counted only a few times. The chain combines TRBV7-8 with TRBJ1-5; perhaps TRBD1 as D (6 bases). CDR3 length equals 15 residues. CDR1 and CDR2 (germline): SGHVS, FQNEAQ. Trimming cost V 2 bases and J 5 bases, with 13 bases left between them. CDR3 sequence reads: CASSLRAGDDQPQHF. DNA of the CDR3: TGTGCCAGCAGCTTAAGGGCAGGGGACGATCAGCCCCAGCATTTT.

This clone occurred a few times. The chain combines TRBV5-1 with TRBJ1-3, with TRBD1 matching 9 bases. Germline V gene lookup returns CDR1 SGHRS and CDR2 YFSETQ. CDR3 length equals 14 residues. The V gene end was trimmed by 4 bases and the J gene end by 7 bases; junction bases not matched to a gene: 6. The CDR3 loop reads CASSPGQGMNTIYF. The CDR3 DNA follows: TGCGCCAGCAGCCCCGGACAGGGGATGAACACCATATATTTT.

The chain couples TRBV19 to TRBJ1-1; D is possibly TRBD1 (5 bases). V lost 7 bases, J lost 0 bases, and 12 bases lay in between. Germline V gene lookup returns CDR1 LNHDA and CDR2 SQIVND (reference sequence). The CDR3 is 14 residues long. The CDR3 nucleotides read TGTGCCAGTACCGTAGTGGGGGTGAACACTGAAGCTTTCTTT. Protein product: CASTVVGVNTEAFF.

This sequence joins TRBV5-5 and TRBJ1-4, with a possible D match to TRBD1 (6 bases). The CDR3 runs to 17 residues. Germline CDR1 and CDR2: SGHKS and YYEKEE (reference sequence). The V gene lost 5 bases and the J gene lost 7 bases, with 24 bases spanning the gap. Written as DNA, the CDR3 is TGTGCCAGCAGAACTTCCTCTTGGACAGCCTGGGGTGAAAAACTGTTTTTT. It yields the protein CASRTSSWTAWGEKLFF.

This sequence joins TRBV5-1 and TRBJ1-1; 8 nucleotides match TRBD1. The germline CDR1 and CDR2 sequences are SGHRS and YFSETQ. Germline trimming cut 5 bases from V and 5 bases from J; bases unmatched to any gene: 8. The CDR3 is 14 amino acids. CDR3 residues: CASRTQGARTEAFF. The CDR3 DNA reads TGCGCCAGCAGGACCCAGGGGGCGCGAACTGAAGCTTTCTTT.

The chain links TRBV19 to TRBJ2-5; 7 positions match TRBD2. The V gene's germline CDR1 is LNHDA and CDR2 SQIVND (reference sequence). This CDR3 has 14 amino acids. Trimming at V came to 8 bases and at J to 5 bases, leaving 11 bases not matched to a gene. CDR3 region: CASAGGSMTETQYF. For the CDR3, the DNA is TGTGCCAGTGCCGGGGGGTCTATGACCGAGACCCAGTACTTC.

The chain uses TRBV6-5 and TRBJ1-1; 7 bases agree with TRBD1. The V segment lost 2 bases and the J segment 12 bases; nucleotides outside the gene matches: 6. Germline loops: CDR1 MNHEY, CDR2 SVGAGI. The CDR3 is 12 residues long. CDR3 in amino acids: CASSYPGQDPFF. CDR3 coding DNA: TGTGCCAGCAGTTACCCCGGACAGGATCCTTTCTTT.

The chain uses TRBV5-8 and TRBJ1-4, with a tentative D call TRBD1 (6 bases). Deletions cut 4 bases from V and 5 bases from J, with 12 bases between. The CDR3 has 14 residues. From germline, CDR1 is SGHTS and CDR2 YDEGEE. The CDR3, as DNA: TGTGCCAGCAGCCCTGGACAGTTGAATGAAAAACTGTTTTTT. This encodes CASSPGQLNEKLFF.

This clone has more than one count but fewer than ten. No DNA is shown, since the ends of the CDR3 on it are uncertain; the CDR3 is the one TCRdb lists. Here the CDR3 reads CASGFGAGDQPQHF. V gene TRBV2 combines with J gene TRBJ1-5. The CDR3 sequence runs 14 residues, both termini included. CDR1 and CDR2 (germline): SNHLY, FYNNEI.

The chain has TRBV7-6 and TRBJ2-7; no reliable D call. From germline, CDR1 is SGHVS and CDR2 FNYEAQ. The CDR3 sequence is 12 residues long. Trimming took 1 base from V and 6 from J, leaving 7 bases between them. The CDR3 DNA sequence: TGTGCCAGCAGCTTAGTCCAGCTCGAGCAGTACTTC. Protein product: CASSLVQLEQYF.